This record concerns one TCR beta chain sequence. Participants' own reports of clinical history determined their cohort assignment. The entry originates in a study of blood T cell repertoires in COVID-19. Study overall: Sources were T cells, B-cell-depleted T cells, or PBMCs; the material itself was cDNA or gDNA.

In the authors' methods: Estimates of nucleated cell counts were drawn from the amplification of reference gene primers. Clones were sequenced by immunoSEQ multiplex PCR, and TCRdb holds only the in-frame ones, with some missing. V and J calls and clone size come straight from that table; D and trimming were deduced from the DNA. The data contain around 190,000 clones, about 87% of them singletons. The V end was cut by 1 base, the J end by 0 bases, with 13 bases between. CDR1 and CDR2 (germline): PRHDT, FYEKMQ (reference sequence). The CDR3 loop spans 18 amino acids. The chain recombines TRBV13 with TRBJ2-6; no clear D. The clonotype was recovered from a man between 18 and 29 years old with acute COVID-19. The sequenced sample was PBMCs or T cells enriched from blood (not recorded which). CDR3 nucleotides: TGTGCCAGCAGCTTAGTCGAGCTATCGGGCTCTGGGGCCAACGTCCTGACTTTC. Residues: CASSLVELSGSGANVLTF.